The 32 T cell receptor beta chains reported below all come from one sample, sequenced in a study of T cell clusters in autoimmune cytopenias. TRB rearrangements were amplified by touch-down multiplex PCR with mixed TRB-A/B primers. TCRdb reprocessed the multiplex PCR reads; each CDR3 protein has one entry and no DNA is given. The table gives roughly 7,500 distinct CDR3 sequences; the top ten clones make up 3.5% of it. TRB was amplified from approximately 250 ng of peripheral blood genomic DNA per sample. Sequencing was done on a sample of peripheral blood. These receptor sequences come from a human donor with an autoimmune cytopenia or autoimmune hepatitis (not recorded which).

The chain has TRBV30 and TRBJ1-4. The length of the CDR3 is 12 residues. Germline lookup yields CDR1 GTSNPN and CDR2 SVGIG (reference sequence). The chain's CDR3 is CASDRPSEKLFF.

This clonotype shows up as medium-sized by frequency. The chain carries TRBV6-6 and TRBJ1-3; TCRdb outputs TRBD1, but without DNA this stays unchecked. CDR1 and CDR2 from the germline V gene are MNHNY and SVGAGI (reference sequence). CDR3 size: 15 residues. The CDR3 region is CASFGGFVSGNTIYF.

The chain has TRBV5-1 and TRBJ2-1; TCRdb returns TRBD1, unconfirmable since there is no DNA. The CDR3 is 16 amino acids. CDR1 is SGHRS, CDR2 YFSETQ, per germline. The CDR3 reads CASSRLGTHSYNEQFF.

This chain connects TRBV18 to TRBJ1-5. Germline V gene lookup returns CDR1 KGHSH and CDR2 LQKENI. The CDR3 contains 14 residues. CDR3 residues: CASSPPYSNQPQHF.

CDR3 residues: CATGRGTNTEAFF. The chain has TRBV15 and TRBJ1-1. Germline CDR1 is LNHNV and CDR2 is YYDKDF (reference sequence). This CDR3 region has 13 residues.

This clonotype registers medium-sized by frequency. The V call is TRBV12-3 or TRBV12-4, the J call TRBJ1-5; TCRdb reports TRBD1, a call that lacks DNA to check it against. The CDR3 sequence is 13 residues long. The CDR3 loop reads CASSLQGGQPQHF.

The J gene is TRBJ2-3, the V gene TRBV20-1. Germline CDR1 DFQATT, CDR2 SNEGSKA (reference sequence). The length of the CDR3 is 16 residues. The CDR3 reads CSARVRRNPSTDTQYF.

The chain recombines TRBV11-2 with TRBJ2-4. Germline V gene lookup returns CDR1 SGHAT and CDR2 FQNNGV. The CDR3 is 13 amino acids. The CDR3 here is CASSEIAKNIQYF.

This chain connects TRBV5-4 to TRBJ2-1; TCRdb calls TRBD1, which cannot be checked without DNA. This CDR3 is 14 amino acids long. Germline values: CDR1 SGHNT, CDR2 YYREEE (reference sequence). CDR3 sequence reads: CASSLGPGGNEQFF.

This clonotype counts as medium-sized by frequency. This chain joins TRBV18 and TRBJ2-5. Germline loops: CDR1 KGHSH, CDR2 LQKENI. The CDR3 is 15 residues long. The CDR3 is CASSPQESIQETQYF.

By frequency, this clonotype registers medium-sized. V usage is TRBV19 and J usage is TRBJ2-1. This CDR3 is 16 amino acids long. Per the germline V gene, CDR1 is LNHDA and CDR2 is SQIVND (reference sequence). The CDR3 loop reads CASRIGFPSSYNEQFF.

The rearrangement uses TRBV4-3 and TRBJ1-2; absent DNA, TCRdb's TRBD1 call cannot be checked. The length of the CDR3 is 15 residues. The germline gives CDR1 LGHNA, CDR2 YSLEER. This CDR3 reads CASSPSRGQNYGYTF.

The CDR3 here is CASRGKGERKKHQHF. The chain joins TRBV19 to TRBJ1-5; the TRBD1 assignment by TCRdb is unverifiable without DNA. Germline V gene lookup returns CDR1 LNHDA and CDR2 SQIVND (reference sequence). This CDR3 spans 15 amino acids. Filled out from reference TRBV19 and TRBJ1-5, the complete variable domain reads DGGITQSPKYLFRKEGQNVTLSCEQNLNHDAMYWYRQDPGQGLRLIYYSQIVNDFQKGDIAEGYSVSREKKESFPLTVTSAQKNPTAFYLCASRGKGERKKHQHFGDGTRLSIL.

This clonotype is medium-sized by frequency. The rearrangement uses TRBV6-6 and TRBJ1-2. The CDR3 runs to 16 residues. CDR1 and CDR2 (germline): MNHNY, SVGAGI (reference sequence). The CDR3 loop is CASSYSGRHSNYGYTF.

The chain employs TRBV6-2 or TRBV6-3 and TRBJ1-2. CDR3 size: 15 residues. Germline V gene sequence: CDR1 MNHEY, CDR2 SVGEGT. The CDR3 here is CASSYSIRKTGGYTF.

CDR3 amino acids: CASSRQLYNEQFF. The chain joins TRBV5-5 to TRBJ2-1. CDR3 length: 13 residues. In germline, CDR1 is SGHKS, CDR2 YYEKEE (reference sequence).

This clonotype is medium-sized by frequency. V is TRBV15 and J is TRBJ1-3; as DNA is missing, the TRBD1 call by TCRdb cannot be tested. Germline V lookup: CDR1 LNHNV, CDR2 YYDKDF (reference sequence). This CDR3 is 14 amino acids long. The CDR3 loop is CATSRDRVWGRVYF.

According to its frequency, this clonotype is medium-sized. The chain joins TRBV5-5 to TRBJ2-7; TCRdb gives TRBD1 as the D gene, but with no DNA this cannot be confirmed. The length of the CDR3 is 16 residues. Per germline, CDR1 SGHKS and CDR2 YYEKEE (reference sequence). The CDR3 protein is CASSPKLGTGAYEQYF.

The CDR3 loop is CASSAGQSETQYF. V gene TRBV5-1 combines with J gene TRBJ2-5; TCRdb's D call, TRBD1, is unchecked because there is no DNA. From germline, CDR1 is SGHRS and CDR2 YFSETQ. This CDR3 region has 13 residues. Full variable domain (rest looked up from reference TRBV5-1 and TRBJ2-5): KAGVTQTPRYLIKTRGQQVTLSCSPISGHRSVSWYQQTPGQGLQFLFEYFSETQRNKGNFPGRFSGRQFSNSRSEMNVSTLELGDSALYLCASSAGQSETQYFGPGTRLLVL.

This clonotype registers medium-sized by frequency. The chain joins TRBV6-2 or TRBV6-3 to TRBJ2-2; lacking DNA, the TRBD1 call made by TCRdb goes unchecked. Germline loops: CDR1 MNHEY, CDR2 SVGEGT. CDR3 length: 15 residues. CDR3 in amino acids: CASSRQGANTGELFF.

The chain is built from TRBV5-1 and TRBJ2-2. CDR3 length: 14 amino acids. Germline V CDR1 and CDR2: SGHRS, YFSETQ. The CDR3 here is CASSLGTGVRELFF.

This clonotype registers medium-sized (0.01 to 0.1%) by frequency. CDR3 sequence reads: CASSNHRDYPYNEQFF. The chain couples TRBV19 to TRBJ2-1; TCRdb indicates TRBD2, and absent DNA this call remains unverified. The CDR3 runs 16 residues. CDR1 and CDR2 from the germline V gene are LNHDA and SQIVND (reference sequence).

The CDR3 region is CAISAGLVAYEQYF. This chain links TRBV10-3 with TRBJ2-7; no DNA is available, so the TRBD1 call from TCRdb remains unchecked. This CDR3 region has 14 residues. In germline, CDR1 is ENHRY, CDR2 SYGVKD.

The chain employs TRBV20-1 and TRBJ2-1; the TCRdb call, TRBD2, lacks DNA for checking. The CDR3 totals 14 residues. Germline-derived CDR1 and CDR2 are DFQATT and SNEGSKA (reference sequence). The chain's CDR3 is CSASSGLDYNEQFF.

This clonotype is classed as medium-sized by frequency. This chain joins TRBV19 and TRBJ1-1. The CDR3 covers 12 residues. CDR1 LNHDA and CDR2 SQIVND come from the germline V gene (reference sequence). CDR3 amino acids: CASRKENTEAFF. Looking up the rest from reference TRBV19 and TRBJ1-1 gives the full variable domain: DGGITQSPKYLFRKEGQNVTLSCEQNLNHDAMYWYRQDPGQGLRLIYYSQIVNDFQKGDIAEGYSVSREKKESFPLTVTSAQKNPTAFYLCASRKENTEAFFGQGTRLTVV.

V gene TRBV7-9 combines with J gene TRBJ2-7; the TCRdb call, TRBD1, lacks DNA for checking. Germline assignment: CDR1 SEHNR and CDR2 FQNEAQ (reference sequence). CDR3 size: 14 residues. The CDR3 loop is CASSTPTALYEQYF. The full variable domain, its missing parts supplied by reference TRBV7-9 and TRBJ2-7, is DTGVSQNPRHKITKRGQNVTFRCDPISEHNRLYWYRQTLGQGPEFLTYFQNEAQLEKSRLLSDRFSAERPKGSFSTLEIQRTEQGDSAMYLCASSTPTALYEQYFGPGTRLTVT.

The chain links TRBV6-5 to TRBJ2-5. Germline CDR1 reads MNHEY; CDR2 reads SVGAGI. This CDR3 is built from 14 residues. CDR3 region: CASSYSPRQETQYF.

This clonotype ranks as medium-sized in terms of frequency. V usage is TRBV6-1 and J usage is TRBJ1-3; TCRdb proposes TRBD1, but this gene call is untestable without DNA. The germline V gene has CDR1 MNHNS and CDR2 SASEGT. The CDR3 has 14 residues. The CDR3 loop is CASSSLGGGNTIYF.

This rearrangement joins TRBV7-9 to TRBJ1-5. The CDR3 consists of 14 residues. CDR1 is SEHNR and CDR2 is FQNEAQ in the germline V gene (reference sequence). The CDR3: CASSSGILGQPQHF.

Judged by frequency, this clonotype is medium-sized. The V and J genes are TRBV5-6 and TRBJ1-5; checking the TCRdb D call of TRBD1 is not possible without DNA. The CDR3 spans 13 residues. CDR1 SGHDT and CDR2 YYEEEE come from the germline V gene. The CDR3 spells CASSFTGGKPQHF.

Its frequency marks this clonotype as medium-sized. The chain's CDR3 is CASRKTASYEQYF. The chain is built from TRBV19 and TRBJ2-7; TCRdb names TRBD1, which stays unverified in the absence of DNA. This CDR3 region has 13 residues. Germline V gene data show CDR1 as LNHDA and CDR2 as SQIVND (reference sequence). Together with reference TRBV19 and TRBJ2-7, the CDR3 gives the full variable domain: DGGITQSPKYLFRKEGQNVTLSCEQNLNHDAMYWYRQDPGQGLRLIYYSQIVNDFQKGDIAEGYSVSREKKESFPLTVTSAQKNPTAFYLCASRKTASYEQYFGPGTRLTVT.

This clonotype is called large (0.1 to 1%) based on its frequency. V usage is TRBV29-1 and J usage is TRBJ2-5; no DNA is available, so the TRBD2 call from TCRdb remains unchecked. The CDR3 runs 14 residues. Looked up from germline, CDR1 is SQVTM and CDR2 is ANQGSEA. The CDR3 spells CSVVGAGGQETQYF. Full variable domain (remainder filled in from reference TRBV29-1 and TRBJ2-5): SAVISQKPSRDICQRGTSLTIQCQVDSQVTMMFWYRQQPGQSLTLIATANQGSEATYESGFVIDKFPISRPNLTFSTLTVSNMSPEDSSIYLCSVVGAGGQETQYFGPGTRLLVL.